This TCR beta chain comes out of a study of blood T cell repertoires in COVID-19. Study at large: Some COVID-19 samples were acute and others convalescent; all came from the United States, Italy and Spain.

CDR3 length equals 15 residues. From germline, CDR1 is MNHEY and CDR2 SMNVEV (reference sequence). V lost 2 bases, J lost 5 bases, and 15 bases lay in between. In the authors' methods: Amplifying reference gene primers gave estimates of nucleated cell counts. Clones were sequenced by immunoSEQ multiplex PCR, and TCRdb holds only the in-frame ones, with some missing. The V and J calls and the clone size are those of that table, but D and trimming were determined from the DNA. This repertoire shows a few hundred thousand clones, 70% to 90% found once; its top ten account for approximately 2.3%. This clonotype was obtained from a woman aged 45-60 years with acute or convalescent COVID-19. The sample taken for sequencing was peripheral blood. The V call is TRBV27, the J call TRBJ1-1; no clear D. The chain's CDR3 is CASSLRFLARTEAFF. The CDR3 region has the DNA TGTGCCAGCAGTTTAAGATTTTTAGCCAGAACTGAAGCTTTCTTT.